This T cell receptor (beta chain) emerged from a study of blood T cell repertoires in COVID-19. Clones were sequenced by immunoSEQ multiplex PCR, and TCRdb holds only the in-frame ones, with some missing. The sample carries about 340,000 clones, approximately 90% recorded once. Germline V CDR1 and CDR2: MNHEY, SVGEGT. J gave up 4 bases and V 5 bases, and 4 bases lay outside the gene matches. The CDR3 contains 13 residues. The clonotype comes from a woman aged 18-30 years who had recovered from COVID-19. The V gene is TRBV6-2 or TRBV6-3, the J gene TRBJ2-7; 8 bases align to TRBD2. Input material: peripheral blood. CDR3 amino acids: CASSAGGGYEQYV. The CDR3 region has the DNA TGTGCCAGCAGTGCCGGCGGGGGGTACGAGCAGTACGTC.